The clone carrying this TCR beta chain has more than one count but fewer than ten. Using immunoSEQ multiplex PCR, the repertoire was profiled, and TCRdb retains in-frame clones only, with some absent. This table has about 25,000 clones, under 85% appearing once. This specimen belongs to a study of cytotoxic CD8 clonotypes in ibrutinib-treated CLL. Trimming shortened V by 7 bases and J by 8 bases, and 14 bases separated the two germline ends. CDR1 and CDR2 (germline): MNHNY, SVGAGI (reference sequence). The CDR3 sequence is 13 residues long. The genes are TRBV6-6 and TRBJ1-4; D might be TRBD1 (5 bases). The TCR comes from a human donor with chronic lymphocytic leukemia. Sequenced material: PBMCs, taken before ibrutinib treatment. CDR3 protein: CASTQGREEKLFF. DNA of the CDR3: TGTGCCAGCACCCAGGGCAGGGAGGAAAAACTGTTTTTT.